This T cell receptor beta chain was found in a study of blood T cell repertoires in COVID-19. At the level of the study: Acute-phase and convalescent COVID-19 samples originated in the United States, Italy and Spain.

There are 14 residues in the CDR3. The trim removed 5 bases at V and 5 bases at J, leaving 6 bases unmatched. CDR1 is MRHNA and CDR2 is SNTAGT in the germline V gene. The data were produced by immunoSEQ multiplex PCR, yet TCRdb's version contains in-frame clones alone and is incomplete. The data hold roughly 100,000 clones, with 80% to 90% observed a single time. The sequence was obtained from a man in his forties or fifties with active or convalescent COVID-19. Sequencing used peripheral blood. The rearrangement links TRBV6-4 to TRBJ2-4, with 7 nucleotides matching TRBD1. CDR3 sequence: CASSPRQGENIQYF. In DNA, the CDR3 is TGTGCCAGCAGTCCTAGACAGGGAGAAAACATTCAGTACTTC.